A selection of T cell receptor beta chains follows, all from one sample in a study of shared clonotypes between healthy human individuals. The method was immunoSEQ multiplex PCR; TCRdb's version includes in-frame clones alone and lacks a portion of them. The sample consists of about 2.2 million clones, 90% to 95% of them appearing once. The material sequenced was naive CD8+ T cells from PBMCs. These receptors came from a young man in good health. Some clones in this sample may be carry-over from other donors' samples. Each CDR3 is given with its conserved first and last residue. A D gene is named only where the DNA matches it firmly. Only some rows state a clone size, as once, few, many or a class for expanded clones.

NA,TRBV28,TRBJ1-1,TRBD1,TGTGCCAGCAGGGGACAGGGGGCAGAAGCTTTCTTT,CASRGQGAEAFF
NA,TRBV4-1,TRBJ1-3,NA,TGCGCCAGCAGCCAACCTTTCCTAAGCTCTGGAAACACCATATATTTT,CASSQPFLSSGNTIYF
NA,TRBV27,TRBJ2-7,TRBD2,TGTGCCAGCAGTTTCCTGGGACTAGCGGGAGTGAAGTACGAGCAGTACTTC,CASSFLGLAGVKYEQYF
NA,TRBV2,TRBJ2-7,TRBD2,TGTGCCAGCAGTGAAGGGGAGGGACTAGCAGTGTACGAGCAGTACTTC,CASSEGEGLAVYEQYF
NA,TRBV28,TRBJ2-7,TRBD1,TGTGCCAGCACCAGGTGGGGGACAGGGGTATCGTCCTACGAGCAGTACTTC,CASTRWGTGVSSYEQYF
NA,TRBV6-5,TRBJ2-1,NA,TGTGCCAGCAGCCGCGCCATGAAGGGTGAGCAGTTCTTC,CASSRAMKGEQFF
once,TRBV27,TRBJ1-1,NA,TGTGCCAGCAGTTTTTTGGTAGATCGCACTGAAGCTTTCTTT,CASSFLVDRTEAFF
NA,TRBV7-9,TRBJ1-3,NA,TGTGCCAGCAGCTTAACAGGCTCTGGAAACACCATATATTTT,CASSLTGSGNTIYF
NA,TRBV28,TRBJ2-7,NA,TGTGCCAGCAGTTTATTGGGACTTACAGGGTACGAGCAGTACTTC,CASSLLGLTGYEQYF
NA,TRBV14,TRBJ2-1,NA,TGTGCCAGCAGCCAAGACCTGGGGCTCTCCTACAATGAGCAGTTCTTC,CASSQDLGLSYNEQFF
NA,TRBV10-1,TRBJ2-2,NA,TGCGCCAGCAGCATAGCACAAGCCGGCGGGGAGCTGTTTTTT,CASSIAQAGGELFF
once,TRBV9,TRBJ2-6,TRBD1,TGTGCCAGCAGCGCCAGAGTACAGGGGTTCTCTGGGGCCAACGTCCTGACTTTC,CASSARVQGFSGANVLTF
NA,TRBV7-6,TRBJ2-7,NA,TGTGCCAGCAGCTTATCCCGGGGTCGGGCCTACGAGCAGTACTTC,CASSLSRGRAYEQYF
NA,TRBV29-1,TRBJ2-1,TRBD2,TGCAGCGGTAGCGGGGGCCCTTCCTACAATGAGCAGTTCTTC,CSGSGGPSYNEQFF
NA,TRBV18,TRBJ2-7,NA,TGTGCCAGCGCCTCCTACGAGCAGTACTTC,CASASYEQYF
once,TRBV27,TRBJ2-5,NA,TGTGCCAGCTCGTTGTACAGGGACGAAGAGACCCAGTACTTC,CASSLYRDEETQYF